This entry concerns a single TCR beta chain. Its antigen remains unidentified. A much larger clone sits a single nucleotide away, making a read error possible. RNA transcripts gave rise to amplified TCR beta CDR3 regions. The HTBI primer set drove a first-round RT-PCR of the TCR CDR3. TCRdb passed the multiplex PCR reads through MiXCR, listing each CDR3 protein once. This sample yields about 640,000 distinct CDR3 sequences, of which approximately 42% are seen a single time; approximately 6.8% belongs to the top ten. It was uncontrolled infection, other autoimmune disease, pregnancy or lactation that excluded patients. For the diagnoses, clinical symptoms, serum thyroxine and TRAb, thyroid ultrasound and orbital computed tomography were used. The sample originates from a study of T cells in Graves' hyperthyroidism and ophthalmopathy. Study results and caveats: The model's output predicted ophthalmopathy at a median of roughly 6 months prior to onset.

Germline CDR1 SEHNR, CDR2 FQNEAQ (reference sequence). The CDR3 covers 15 residues. V shed 5 bases, J shed 4 bases, and the junction held 8 bases outside the gene matches. The genes are TRBV7-9 and TRBJ1-2, with 9 bases aligning to TRBD1. Sequencing was carried out using peripheral blood or thyroid tissue (not recorded which). This TCR was recovered from an adult man with Graves' disease, either hyperthyroidism or ophthalmopathy (not recorded which). The CDR3 DNA reads as TGTGCCAGCAGCCTCTTCCCGGGACAGGGCTATGGCTACACCTTC. It encodes CASSLFPGQGYGYTF.